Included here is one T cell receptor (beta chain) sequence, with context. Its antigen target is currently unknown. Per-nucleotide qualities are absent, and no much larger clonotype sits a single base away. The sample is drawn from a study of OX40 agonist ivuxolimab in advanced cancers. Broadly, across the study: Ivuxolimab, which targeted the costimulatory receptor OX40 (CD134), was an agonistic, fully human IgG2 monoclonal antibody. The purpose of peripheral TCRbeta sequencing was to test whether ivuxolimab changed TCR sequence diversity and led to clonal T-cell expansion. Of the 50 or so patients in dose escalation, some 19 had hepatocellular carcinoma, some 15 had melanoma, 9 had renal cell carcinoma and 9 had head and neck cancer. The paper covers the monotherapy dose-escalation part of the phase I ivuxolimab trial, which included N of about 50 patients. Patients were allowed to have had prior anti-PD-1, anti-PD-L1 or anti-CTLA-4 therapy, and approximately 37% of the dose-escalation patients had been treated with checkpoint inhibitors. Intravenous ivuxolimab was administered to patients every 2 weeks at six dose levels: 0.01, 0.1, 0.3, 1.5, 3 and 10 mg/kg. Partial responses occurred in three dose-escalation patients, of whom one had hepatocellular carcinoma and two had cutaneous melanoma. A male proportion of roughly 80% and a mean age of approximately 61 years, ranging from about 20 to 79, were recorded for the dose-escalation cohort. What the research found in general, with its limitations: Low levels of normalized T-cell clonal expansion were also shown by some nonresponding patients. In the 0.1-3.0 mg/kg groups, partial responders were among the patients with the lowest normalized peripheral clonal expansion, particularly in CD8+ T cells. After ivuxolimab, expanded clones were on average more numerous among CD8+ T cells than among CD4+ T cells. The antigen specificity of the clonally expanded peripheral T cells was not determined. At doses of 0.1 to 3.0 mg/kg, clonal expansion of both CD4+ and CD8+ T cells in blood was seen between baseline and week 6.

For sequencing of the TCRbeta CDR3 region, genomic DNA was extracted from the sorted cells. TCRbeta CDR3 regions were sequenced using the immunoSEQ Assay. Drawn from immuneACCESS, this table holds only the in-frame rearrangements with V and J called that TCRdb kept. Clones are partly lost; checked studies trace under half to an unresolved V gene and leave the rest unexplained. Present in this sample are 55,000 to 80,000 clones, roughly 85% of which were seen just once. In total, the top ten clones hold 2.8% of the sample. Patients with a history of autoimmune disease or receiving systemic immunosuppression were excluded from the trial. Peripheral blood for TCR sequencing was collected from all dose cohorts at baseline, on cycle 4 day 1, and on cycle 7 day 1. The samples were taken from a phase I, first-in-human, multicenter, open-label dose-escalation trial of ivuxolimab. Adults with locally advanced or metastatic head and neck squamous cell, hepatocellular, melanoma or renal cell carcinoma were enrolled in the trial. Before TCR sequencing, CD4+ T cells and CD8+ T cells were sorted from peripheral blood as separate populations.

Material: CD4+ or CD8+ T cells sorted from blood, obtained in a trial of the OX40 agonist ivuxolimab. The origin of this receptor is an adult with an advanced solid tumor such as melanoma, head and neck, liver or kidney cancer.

The DNA sequence is as follows: TGTGCCAGCAGAGAAGGAACAGGGCTCGGGGGCTACACCTTC. It translates as CASREGTGLGGYTF. Here the chain combines TRBV5-5 and TRBJ1-2; a tentative D match to TRBD1 spans 6 bases. Per the germline V gene (reference sequence), SGHKS is the CDR1 and YYEKEE is the CDR2. V was cut back by 5 bases and J by 8 bases, leaving a gap of 19 bases between them. The CDR3 starts with the cysteine, ends with the phenylalanine, and has 14 residues. Only the CDR3 DNA is retained, 42 bases long and in frame from the first base.